What follows is one TCR beta chain and its context. This entry is derived from a study of blood T cell repertoires in COVID-19. Sequencing was performed with immunoSEQ multiplex PCR; in TCRdb, only in-frame clones are kept and a portion is missing. The data show 270,000 or so clones, over 85% seen once. V was clipped by 3 bases and J by 5 bases; unmatched bases: 6. The CDR3 is made up of 15 amino acids. CDR1 is KGHDR and CDR2 is SFDVKD in the germline V gene. Sequencing input: peripheral blood. The receptor's source is a woman younger than 45 with COVID-19, enrolled during active disease. This chain connects TRBV24-1 to TRBJ2-1, with 7 bases that match TRBD1. CDR3 in DNA: TGTGCCACCAGTGATAGGGGACAGACCAACAATGAGCAGTTCTTC. The encoded protein is CATSDRGQTNNEQFF.